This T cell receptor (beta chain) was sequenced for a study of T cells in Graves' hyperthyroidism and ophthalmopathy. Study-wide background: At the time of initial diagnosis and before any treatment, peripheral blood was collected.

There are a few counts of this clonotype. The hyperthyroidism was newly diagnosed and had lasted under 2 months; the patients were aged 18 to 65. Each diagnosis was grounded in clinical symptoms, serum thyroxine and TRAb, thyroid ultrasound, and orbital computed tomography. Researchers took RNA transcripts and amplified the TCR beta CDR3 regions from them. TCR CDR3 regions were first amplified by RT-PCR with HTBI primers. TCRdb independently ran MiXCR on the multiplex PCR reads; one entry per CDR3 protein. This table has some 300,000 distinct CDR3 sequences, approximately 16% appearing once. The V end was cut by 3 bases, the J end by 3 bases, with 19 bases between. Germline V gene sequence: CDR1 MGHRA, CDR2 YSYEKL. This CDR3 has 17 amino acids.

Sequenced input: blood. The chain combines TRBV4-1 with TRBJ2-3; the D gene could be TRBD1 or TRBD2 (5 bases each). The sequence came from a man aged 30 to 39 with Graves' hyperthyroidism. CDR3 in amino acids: CASSQDPGPRGTDTQYF. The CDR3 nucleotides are TGCGCCAGCAGCCAGGACCCGGGACCGAGAGGAACAGATACGCAGTATTTT.